This is a list of T cell receptor beta chains from one sample in a study of OX40 agonist ivuxolimab in advanced cancers. Sequencing used immunoSEQ multiplex PCR; TCRdb keeps in-frame clones, though not all of them. Here the sample spans some 33,000 clones, 75% to 95% being singletons. The material sequenced was CD4+ or CD8+ T cells sorted from blood, taken in a trial of the OX40 agonist ivuxolimab. All receptors derive from an adult with an advanced solid tumor such as melanoma, head and neck, liver or kidney cancer. Each CDR3 is given without its conserved first and last residue. D genes are given only for firm matches. Some rows have no size entry. The others give once, few or many, or a class for an expanded clone.

D gene	V gene	clone size	J gene	CDR3 protein
TRBD1	TRBV6-1	-	TRBJ1-4	ASSGDSPTGEYNEKLF
TRBD1	TRBV4-2	large	TRBJ2-2	ASSQNPGSIGGAPGELF
-	TRBV27	-	TRBJ1-1	ASSFGSVNTEAF
TRBD1	TRBV19	once	TRBJ1-2	ASRSGQSRYGYT
-	TRBV2	-	TRBJ1-1	ASITPRSANTEAF
TRBD2	TRBV4-2	-	TRBJ2-1	ASSPISGGGYNEQF
-	TRBV21-1	once	TRBJ1-4	ASPRIRDSPGNRPNEKLF
-	TRBV9	-	TRBJ1-3	ASSPFDGRLHSGNTIY
TRBD1	TRBV5-1	-	TRBJ1-4	ASSLEARGKYNEKLF
-	TRBV6-5	few	TRBJ1-5	ASSSRDRYFEPQH
-	TRBV7-9	-	TRBJ1-1	ASSLSTEAF
-	TRBV15	-	TRBJ1-4	ATSRDRGVNKLF
-	TRBV7-9	-	TRBJ2-7	ASKLDRTEHEQY
-	TRBV9	-	TRBJ2-3	ASSVEGSTDTQY
-	TRBV27	-	TRBJ2-2	ASSLFANTGELF
-	TRBV7-9	-	TRBJ1-2	ASSLESAPGYT
TRBD2	TRBV6-4	-	TRBJ2-1	ASSDRTSGGNEQF
TRBD2	TRBV12-5	few	TRBJ2-2	ASRASGTTGELF
-	TRBV27	-	TRBJ1-1	ASSSPSGPGGTEAF
-	TRBV15	-	TRBJ1-5	ATSRLNQPQH
TRBD1	TRBV27	-	TRBJ2-3	ASSSDPAGGPDTQY
-	TRBV7-9	-	TRBJ2-7	ASSSSGDLKAYEQY
-	TRBV28	-	TRBJ2-1	ASSSLDAYNEQF
-	TRBV6-1	once	TRBJ1-1	ASSPARQNEAF
TRBD1	TRBV27	-	TRBJ2-3	ASSHVGTGPATDTQY
-	TRBV7-9	-	TRBJ2-3	ASSSSGTDYTDTQY
-	TRBV19	-	TRBJ1-6	ASSATYNSPLH
-	TRBV28	-	TRBJ1-5	ASRTYTGLNQPQH
-	TRBV27	medium-sized	TRBJ2-5	ASRPDGETQY
-	TRBV7-9	-	TRBJ2-4	ASSSGVAKNIQY
TRBD1	TRBV29-1	-	TRBJ1-2	SVEESAGTGGGYT
-	TRBV7-6	-	TRBJ1-1	ASSLSGASEAF
-	TRBV7-9	-	TRBJ1-1	ASSSSQGVTEAF
-	TRBV27	few	TRBJ2-1	ASSLQGQGRWHVEQF
-	TRBV29-1	-	TRBJ1-1	SVVQYHEAF
-	TRBV7-8	-	TRBJ2-3	ASSFRQGGILLDTQY
TRBD1	TRBV19	once	TRBJ1-1	ASSIPGQLRNTEAF
-	TRBV6-5	once	TRBJ2-5	ASSYSGVTQETQY
TRBD2	TRBV14	-	TRBJ2-3	ASSPPLTSGGSTDTQY
-	TRBV11-2	-	TRBJ2-7	ASSPGSAYEQY
TRBD1	TRBV29-1	-	TRBJ2-6	SVRGTGHSGANVLT
-	TRBV4-3	-	TRBJ2-1	ASSQDALRLYNEQF
TRBD1	TRBV5-1	-	TRBJ2-1	ASSLGQGTYNEQF
-	TRBV7-6	-	TRBJ2-2	ASGRGGTTTGELF
-	TRBV4-2	once	TRBJ2-3	ASSQETGEADTQY
-	TRBV7-6	-	TRBJ2-1	ASSHLGNEQF
TRBD1	TRBV9	-	TRBJ1-1	ASSLTGTGSTEAF
-	TRBV11-2	-	TRBJ1-1	ASSLTGHNTEAF
-	TRBV6-4	-	TRBJ2-2	ASSGTNTGELF
-	TRBV2	-	TRBJ2-1	ASFSSWGNEQF
TRBD2	TRBV7-3	-	TRBJ2-2	ASSLGTSANTGELF
TRBD1	TRBV4-3	once	TRBJ2-7	ASSQVHGTGDSYEQY
-	TRBV5-4	-	TRBJ2-6	ASTIPGSGANVLT